These 30 T cell receptor beta chains share one sample of origin, sequenced in a study of a mutant IDH1 vaccine in newly diagnosed glioma. Assay used: immunoSEQ multiplex PCR; TCRdb lists only in-frame clones, some missing. The profile covers about 16,000 clones, with about 95% appearing a single time and approximately 3.8% taken by the ten largest. The time point here: baseline, week 1 (first vaccination visit). The treatment denotes: pre-vaccination baseline after standard-of-care therapy. This specimen consisted of peripheral blood mononuclear cells (PBMCs), obtained from a glioma patient treated with radiotherapy, temozolomide or both. The receptor source for this set is a woman aged 18-35 years with glioma. Some clones in this sample may be carry-over from other donors' samples.

The rearrangement uses TRBV27 and TRBJ2-5, with D possibly matching TRBD2 (6 bases). Matching the DNA end better, TRBJ2-7 makes the J call doubtful. The germline V gene has CDR1 MNHEY and CDR2 SMNVEV (reference sequence). CDR3 length: 14 amino acids. The CDR3 sequence is CASLGTLLSYEQYF. The CDR3 nucleotides read TGTGCCAGCCTGGGGACTTTATTATCCTACGAGCAGTACTTC.

The chain uses TRBV4-3 and TRBJ1-5; 8 nucleotides align to TRBD1. The ends lost 1 base at V and 1 base at J; junction bases unmatched: 6. The V gene's germline CDR1 is LGHNA and CDR2 YSLEER. The CDR3 is made up of 17 amino acids. CDR3 nucleotide sequence: TGCGCCAGCAGCCAAGTTCTCAGGGGGCCGAGCAATCAGCCCCAGCATTTT. Translated, it gives CASSQVLRGPSNQPQHF.

The chain has TRBV19 and TRBJ1-6; a weak D match, TRBD1 (5 bases). V dropped 5 bases and J dropped 10 bases, with 21 bases sitting between them. This CDR3 region has 16 residues. The germline gives CDR1 LNHDA, CDR2 SQIVND (reference sequence). The CDR3 here is CASSASTGLNGSPLHF. The CDR3 region has the DNA TGTGCCAGTAGTGCCTCCACGGGACTTAACGGGTCACCCCTCCACTTT.

V and J are TRBV14 and TRBJ1-2, with D tentatively TRBD1 (5 bases). Between the trimmed V and J ends, which lost 3 bases and 4 bases, there was a span of 18 bases. Germline V CDR1 and CDR2: SGHDN, FVKESK. The CDR3 contains 16 residues. The CDR3 protein is CASSQLGDDLVYGYTF. CDR3 nucleotides: TGTGCCAGCAGCCAGCTGGGGGACGACCTTGTCTATGGCTACACCTTC.

The rearrangement joins TRBV2 to TRBJ2-5, with D uncertain. The CDR3 runs 11 residues. The V end was cut by 1 base, the J end by 7 bases, with 4 bases between. Germline V gene lookup returns CDR1 SNHLY and CDR2 FYNNEI. In nucleotides, the CDR3 is TGTGCCAGCAGTGAAGTCCCGACCCAGTACTTC. It specifies CASSEVPTQYF.

The chain joins TRBV7-2 to TRBJ1-1; 9 bases map to TRBD1. The junction had 6 bases not matched to a gene; V was cut back by 3 bases and J by 10 bases. The germline V gene encodes CDR1 SGHTA and CDR2 FQGNSA. The CDR3 has 13 amino acids. Written as DNA, the CDR3 is TGTGCCAGCAGCTTCGGACAGGGGATAAGAGCTTTCTTT. Its protein product is CASSFGQGIRAFF. Supplemented by reference TRBV7-2 and TRBJ1-1, the full variable domain reads GAGVSQSPSNKVTEKGKDVELRCDPISGHTALYWYRQSLGQGLEFLIYFQGNSAPDKSGLPSDRFSAERTGGSVSTLTIQRTQQEDSAVYLCASSFGQGIRAFFGQGTRLTVV.

This sequence joins TRBV7-8 and TRBJ2-7; 7 nucleotides match TRBD2. Germline lookup yields CDR1 SGHVS and CDR2 FQNEAQ. The length of the CDR3 is 15 residues. V lost 1 base, J lost 5 bases, and 8 bases stayed unmatched. CDR3 in DNA: TGTGCCAGCAGCTTAGAGGGAGCGGGGCCCCACGAGCAGTACTTC. It yields the protein CASSLEGAGPHEQYF.

The J gene is TRBJ1-1, the V gene TRBV7-9; 9 nucleotides line up with TRBD1. The CDR3 extends over 15 amino acids. Trimming cost V 5 bases and J 5 bases; bases outside gene matches: 9. CDR1 and CDR2 (germline): SEHNR, FQNEAQ (reference sequence). CDR3 residues: CASSRQGQGGTEAFF. The CDR3 nucleotides are TGTGCCAGCAGCCGGCAGGGACAGGGTGGGACTGAAGCTTTCTTT.

The chain recombines TRBV9 with TRBJ1-2, with 8 positions matching TRBD1. This CDR3 contains 15 residues. Losses at the gene ends were 0 bases for V and 2 bases for J; bases not matched to a gene: 3. The V gene's germline CDR1 is SGDLS and CDR2 YYNGEE. CDR3 region: CASSVEAGGNYGYTF. CDR3 bases: TGTGCCAGCAGCGTAGAGGCAGGGGGCAACTATGGCTACACCTTC.

This sequence joins TRBV11-1 and TRBJ2-7; a possible D gene is TRBD1 (6 bases). The V gene lost 5 bases and the J gene lost 3 bases, with 11 bases spanning the gap. Germline V gene lookup returns CDR1 SGHAT and CDR2 FQDESV (reference sequence). The CDR3 runs 13 residues. CDR3 sequence (DNA): TGTGCCAGCAGCCCGGGACACCTCTACGAGCAGTACTTC. Protein product: CASSPGHLYEQYF.

This clone occurred a few times. V usage is TRBV5-4 and J usage is TRBJ2-2, with 11 bases identical to TRBD2. The CDR3 is 15 residues long. Germline V gene sequence: CDR1 SGHNT, CDR2 YYREEE (reference sequence). The V and J ends lost 3 bases and 3 bases, in that order; junction bases with no gene match: 1. CDR3 protein: CASSSLAGDTGELFF. CDR3 nucleotides: TGTGCCAGCAGCTCACTAGCGGGGGACACCGGGGAGCTGTTTTTT.

The chain uses TRBV21-1 and TRBJ2-5; the DNA was not compared with TRBD2, the D call given in the table. TRBV21-1 is a listed pseudogene. The CDR3 runs to 23 residues. The CDR3 nucleotides read TGTGCCAGCAGCAAAAGGACTAGCGGGATTATTTTGAGAACGGGGCAGTACCAAGAGACCCAGTACTTC. It codes for CASSKRTSGIILRTGQYQETQYF.

This chain joins TRBV30 and TRBJ2-1, with 11 nucleotides matching TRBD2. Germline V gene lookup returns CDR1 GTSNPN and CDR2 SVGIG (reference sequence). V dropped 3 bases and J dropped 3; count of bases not matched to a gene: 7. This CDR3 is built from 16 residues. Written as DNA, the CDR3 is TGTGCCTGGAGGTTGTCTAGCGGGGGGTTCTACAATGAGCAGTTCTTC. Its protein product is CAWRLSSGGFYNEQFF.

The gene calls are TRBV4-3 and TRBJ2-1; TRBD2 might be the D (5 bases). Germline V gene sequence: CDR1 LGHNA, CDR2 YSLEER. V shed 0 bases and J shed 0 bases, with 12 bases lying between them. This CDR3 region has 17 residues. In DNA form, the CDR3 reads TGCGCCAGCAGCCAAGATTCGGCTAGCTACTCCTACAATGAGCAGTTCTTC. This sequence encodes CASSQDSASYSYNEQFF.

V gene TRBV10-2 combines with J gene TRBJ2-7; weak D call: TRBD2 (5 bases). Deletions cut 6 bases from V and 4 bases from J, with 7 bases between. This CDR3 has 11 residues. Germline V gene data show CDR1 as WSHSY and CDR2 as SAAADI. The CDR3: CASRAGYEQYF. The CDR3 bases are TGCGCCAGCAGGGCGGGTTACGAGCAGTACTTC.

This clone was seen just once. The V call is TRBV6-1, the J call TRBJ2-6; D possibly corresponds to TRBD2 (5 bases). Trimming shortened V by 7 bases and J by 1 base, and 11 bases separated the two germline ends. The CDR3 has 15 amino acids. In germline, CDR1 is MNHNS, CDR2 SASEGT. For the CDR3, the DNA is TGTGCCAGCAACAAGGGAGAATCTGGGGCCAACGTCCTGACTTTC. It yields the protein CASNKGESGANVLTF.

The chain carries TRBV18 and TRBJ2-7; TRBD2 aligns across 7 bases. Looked up from germline, CDR1 is KGHSH and CDR2 is LQKENI. This CDR3 comprises 15 residues. J lost 6 bases, V lost 1 base, and 9 bases had no gene match. This CDR3 is CASSPQGGSSVEQYF. In nucleotides, the CDR3 is TGTGCCAGCTCACCACAGGGCGGGAGTTCTGTCGAGCAGTACTTC. The variable domain in full, completed from reference TRBV18 and TRBJ2-7, reads NAGVMQNPRHLVRRRGQEARLRCSPMKGHSHVYWYRQLPEEGLKFMVYLQKENIIDESGMPKERFSAEFPKEGPSILRIQQVVRGDSAAYFCASSPQGGSSVEQYFGPGTRLTVT.

The chain is built from TRBV27 and TRBJ2-1; 11 positions match TRBD1. From germline, CDR1 is MNHEY and CDR2 SMNVEV (reference sequence). V shed 3 bases and J 4 bases; nucleotides not matched to a gene: 8. The CDR3 is 17 residues long. The CDR3 DNA is TGTGCCAGCAGTTTCCCCGGACAGGGGGCGCGATACAATGAGCAGTTCTTC. The encoded protein is CASSFPGQGARYNEQFF.

J is TRBJ1-1 and V is TRBV7-9; D remains ambiguous. V lost 6 bases and J lost 3, with 14 bases in between. This CDR3 has 14 residues. Looked up from germline, CDR1 is SEHNR and CDR2 is FQNEAQ (reference sequence). The CDR3 nucleotides read TGTGCCAGCAGTCTTAACAGTCCTTACACTGAAGCTTTCTTT. It yields the protein CASSLNSPYTEAFF.

V is TRBV7-9 and J is TRBJ2-7, with 8 bases identical to TRBD1. This CDR3 is built from 15 residues. The germline CDR1 and CDR2 sequences are SEHNR and FQNEAQ (reference sequence). J lost 5 bases, V lost 4 bases, and 10 bases had no gene match. The chain's CDR3 is CASSSKVDRGHEQYF. The CDR3 region has the DNA TGTGCCAGCAGCTCGAAAGTCGACAGGGGTCACGAGCAGTACTTC.

This clone was picked up one time. The chain joins TRBV10-3 to TRBJ1-6; D remains unclear. Germline V gene sequence: CDR1 ENHRY, CDR2 SYGVKD. The CDR3 runs 15 residues. Trimming stripped 4 bases from V and 5 bases from J, with 12 bases between. This CDR3 is CAISVGSPDNSPLHF. CDR3 coding DNA: TGTGCCATCAGTGTTGGCAGCCCCGATAATTCACCCCTCCACTTT.

V and J are TRBV5-1 and TRBJ2-7; D is ambiguous. Trimming left V 0 bases short and J 3 bases short, with 10 bases between. The CDR3 has 14 amino acids. Germline V gene lookup returns CDR1 SGHRS and CDR2 YFSETQ. The CDR3 region has the DNA TGCGCCAGCAGCTTGGATGAGGTAGGCTACGAGCAGTACTTC. Amino acid sequence: CASSLDEVGYEQYF.

The chain has TRBV7-9 and TRBJ1-6; 8 bases line up with TRBD1. The length of the CDR3 is 16 residues. CDR1 is SEHNR and CDR2 is FQNEAQ in the germline V gene (reference sequence). J lost 6 bases, V lost 0 bases, and 4 bases had no gene match. CDR3 sequence (DNA): TGTGCCAGCAGCTTAGCGGCAGGGGGCCGTAATTCACCCCTCCACTTT. Translating gives CASSLAAGGRNSPLHF.

The sample holds one count of this clone. The rearrangement uses TRBV4-2 and TRBJ1-2; D is uncertain. The CDR3 length is 14 residues. Germline lookup yields CDR1 LGHNA and CDR2 YNFKEQ. V gave up 3 bases and J gave up 5 bases, with 13 bases separating them. The CDR3 nucleotides read TGTGCCAGCAGCCAGACTGATCCTCCATATGGCTACACCTTC. Translating it yields CASSQTDPPYGYTF.

V usage is TRBV27 and J usage is TRBJ2-7, with D possibly matching TRBD2 (5 bases). CDR1 and CDR2 from the germline V gene are MNHEY and SMNVEV (reference sequence). The V gene lost 3 bases and the J gene lost 1 base, with 10 bases spanning the gap. The CDR3 extends over 14 amino acids. The CDR3 is CASSLVPGSYEQYF. The CDR3 DNA is TGTGCCAGCAGTTTGGTACCGGGGTCCTACGAGCAGTACTTC.

The chain carries TRBV6-1 and TRBJ1-5; D unclear. The V end was cut by 4 bases, the J end by 3 bases, with 13 bases between. This CDR3 is 15 amino acids long. Germline V lookup: CDR1 MNHNS, CDR2 SASEGT. CDR3 amino acids: CASSAESVSNQPQHF. As DNA, the CDR3 is TGTGCCAGCAGTGCAGAATCCGTCTCCAATCAGCCCCAGCATTTT.

This chain links TRBV7-9 with TRBJ1-2; the D gene is possibly TRBD1 (6 bases). The CDR3 is 16 residues long. The germline gives CDR1 SEHNR, CDR2 FQNEAQ (reference sequence). The V gene lost 0 bases and the J gene lost 4 bases, with 15 bases spanning the gap. The CDR3 protein is CASSLALGGAGYGYTF. For the CDR3, the DNA is TGTGCCAGCAGCTTAGCGCTTGGGGGCGCGGGCTATGGCTACACCTTC.

The rearrangement joins TRBV5-1 to TRBJ2-2; TRBD2 matches at 9 bases. Germline V gene sequence: CDR1 SGHRS, CDR2 YFSETQ. There are 15 residues in the CDR3. V lost 3 bases, J lost 7 bases, and 7 bases stayed unmatched. CDR3 in DNA: TGCGCCAGCAGCTCCAGGACTAGCGCAGGCGGGGAGCTGTTTTTT. This translates into CASSSRTSAGGELFF.

This chain links TRBV28 with TRBJ2-7; 9 nucleotides match TRBD2. The CDR3 has 13 residues. Per the germline V gene, CDR1 is MDHEN and CDR2 is SYDVKM. Germline trimming cut 10 bases from V and 7 bases from J; bases unmatched to any gene: 11. The CDR3 here is CATISGSNLEQYF. The DNA of the CDR3 is TGTGCCACCATTAGCGGGAGCAACTTGGAGCAGTACTTC.

This chain connects TRBV6-1 to TRBJ1-1; no definite D call. This CDR3 comprises 13 residues. The germline V gene encodes CDR1 MNHNS and CDR2 SASEGT. V was cut by 3 bases and J by 1 base, with 6 bases left in between. The DNA for the CDR3 is TGTGCCAGCAGTGAGGCTGGGAACACTGAAGCTTTCTTT. The encoded protein is CASSEAGNTEAFF.